This record covers a single T cell receptor (beta chain). Its antigen is not known. Trimming took off 1 base at V and 5 bases at J, with 3 bases between the two ends. This CDR3 region has 11 residues. Germline CDR1 is SGHTS and CDR2 is YDEGEE. The data are from a study of T cell responses to AZD1222 COVID-19 vaccine. General observations from the study: The study found vaccine-associated CD4 TCRs spanning spike, dominant at 160-218 and 743-854.

Profiled with immunoSEQ multiplex PCR; TCRdb holds only in-frame clones, not every one. The profile covers about 170,000 clones, with around nine tenths appearing a single time and more than 1.3% taken by the ten largest. The chain has TRBV5-8 and TRBJ1-2; D uncertain. The sequence derives from an adult in good health. The starting material was peripheral blood, obtained on day 0 of AZD1222 vaccination. The CDR3 coding sequence is TGTGCCAGCAGCTTGTGGTATGGCTACACCTTC. It encodes CASSLWYGYTF. Looking up the rest from reference TRBV5-8 and TRBJ1-2 gives the full variable domain: EAGVTQSPTHLIKTRGQQATLRCSPISGHTSVYWYQQALGLGLQFLLWYDEGEERNRGNFPPRFSGRQFPNYSSELNVNALELEDSALYLCASSLWYGYTFGSGTRLTVV.